Below are 29 T cell receptor beta chains sequenced from a single sample in a study of PD-L1 blockade in urothelial cancer. Time point given: pretreatment peripheral blood. Clones were sequenced by immunoSEQ multiplex PCR, and TCRdb holds only the in-frame ones, with some missing. Of approximately 90,000 clones detected, approximately 81% appear once; the ten largest clones hold roughly 14%. Sample: PBMCs, taken around atezolizumab (anti-PD-L1) treatment. The origin of the receptors is a man in his fifties or sixties with urothelial cancer.

This clone was counted a single time. This chain joins TRBV28 and TRBJ1-5, with TRBD1 as a possible D gene (6 bases). Germline assignment: CDR1 MDHEN and CDR2 SYDVKM. V was pared by 4 bases and J by 1 base, with 14 bases between. There are 16 residues in the CDR3. The CDR3 spells CASSSNGRGSNQPQHF. The CDR3 DNA is TGTGCCAGCAGTTCAAACGGAAGGGGGAGCAATCAGCCCCAGCATTTT.

V gene TRBV27 combines with J gene TRBJ2-7; no firm D call. V lost 3 bases and J lost 1, with 13 bases in between. CDR3 length equals 15 residues. Germline V CDR1 and CDR2: MNHEY, SMNVEV (reference sequence). In nucleotides, the CDR3 is TGTGCCAGCAGTTTTAGTCCATTGGTGTCCTACGAGCAGTACTTC. Translation gives CASSFSPLVSYEQYF.

The rearrangement joins TRBV7-8 to TRBJ2-1; 8 nucleotides line up with TRBD1. The CDR3 consists of 16 residues. V lost 6 bases, J lost 4 bases, and 11 bases stayed unmatched. Germline CDR1 and CDR2: SGHVS and FQNEAQ. The CDR3 DNA reads TGTGCCAGCAGGCCATTTACAGGGGGGAGTTACAATGAGCAGTTCTTC. This translates into CASRPFTGGSYNEQFF.

The chain carries TRBV5-8 and TRBJ1-5, with D maybe TRBD1 (6 bases). The CDR3 totals 15 residues. V was shortened by 3 bases and J by 3 bases, with 13 bases between the two germline ends. The germline V gene has CDR1 SGHTS and CDR2 YDEGEE. CDR3 nucleotides: TGTGCCAGCAGCTCCAGACAGGTTGCCAATCAGCCCCAGCATTTT. As protein: CASSSRQVANQPQHF.

The chain links TRBV19 to TRBJ2-1; D might be TRBD1 (5 bases). Germline lookup yields CDR1 LNHDA and CDR2 SQIVND (reference sequence). CDR3 length equals 13 residues. Trimming removed 10 bases at V and 10 bases at J, with 20 bases between. DNA of the CDR3: TGTGCCACAAAGGGGCAGCTTGTAGGGGAGCAGTTCTTC. Translating it yields CATKGQLVGEQFF. The whole variable domain, filled in from reference TRBV19 and TRBJ2-1, reads DGGITQSPKYLFRKEGQNVTLSCEQNLNHDAMYWYRQDPGQGLRLIYYSQIVNDFQKGDIAEGYSVSREKKESFPLTVTSAQKNPTAFYLCATKGQLVGEQFFGPGTRLTVL.

V and J are TRBV4-1 and TRBJ2-7, with D possibly matching TRBD2 (5 bases). The CDR3 contains 13 residues. Germline V gives CDR1 MGHRA, CDR2 YSYEKL. The germline V and J ends were trimmed by 2 bases and 3 bases, with 8 bases remaining between them. The CDR3 is CASSQLRDYEQYF. CDR3 coding DNA: TGCGCCAGCAGCCAATTGAGGGACTACGAGCAGTACTTC.

V is TRBV5-1 and J is TRBJ1-6; D is perhaps TRBD1 (5 bases). Germline V gives CDR1 SGHRS, CDR2 YFSETQ. This CDR3 spans 17 amino acids. Trimming stripped 0 bases from V and 2 bases from J, with 12 bases between. Here the CDR3 DNA reads TGCGCCAGCAGCTTGGCCTGGGGCAGGCCCTATAATTCACCCCTCCACTTT. Amino acids: CASSLAWGRPYNSPLHF.

This sequence joins TRBV11-2 and TRBJ2-5; 7 positions match TRBD1. CDR1 SGHAT and CDR2 FQNNGV come from the germline V gene. CDR3 length: 14 amino acids. The junction had 8 bases not matched to a gene; V was cut back by 1 base and J by 9 bases. The CDR3 DNA is TGTGCCAGCAGCTTAGGAGGGGGCGGAGTATCCCAGTACTTC. Translated: CASSLGGGGVSQYF.

As regards this clone: Other DNA sequences of this sample code for an identical CDR3. V and J are TRBV5-6 and TRBJ2-7; 7 bases align to TRBD2. CDR3 length: 13 amino acids. Trimming cost V 3 bases and J 4 bases; bases outside gene matches: 4. Germline CDR1 reads SGHDT; CDR2 reads YYEEEE. As DNA, the CDR3 is TGTGCCAGCAGCTCGACCGGGAGGTACGAGCAGTACTTC. Protein: CASSSTGRYEQYF. Full variable domain (rest looked up from reference TRBV5-6 and TRBJ2-7): DAGVTQSPTHLIKTRGQQVTLRCSPKSGHDTVSWYQQALGQGPQFIFQYYEEEERQRGNFPDRFSGHQFPNYSSELNVNALLLGDSALYLCASSSTGRYEQYFGPGTRLTVT.

The DNA for the CDR3 is TGTGCCAGCAGTCCCCAAGAACTCCTCTACGAGCAGTACTTC. It yields the protein CASSPQELLYEQYF. The rearrangement joins TRBV2 to TRBJ2-7; D gene unclear. Germline-derived CDR1 and CDR2 are SNHLY and FYNNEI. V shed 5 bases and J shed 3 bases, with 14 bases lying between them. The CDR3 runs 14 residues.

The gene calls are TRBV11-2 and TRBJ2-5, with D possibly TRBD2 on 5 matching bases. CDR1 and CDR2 (germline): SGHAT, FQNNGV. V was clipped by 1 base and J by 5 bases, with 11 bases between them. The CDR3 is made up of 14 amino acids. This CDR3 is CASSLVGSVETQYF. The CDR3 nucleotides are TGTGCCAGCAGCTTAGTAGGTAGCGTTGAGACCCAGTACTTC.

V is TRBV9 and J is TRBJ1-1; D remains unclear. The germline V and J ends were trimmed by 1 base and 0 bases, with 4 bases remaining between them. CDR3 length: 13 residues. Germline CDR1 SGDLS, CDR2 YYNGEE. CDR3 bases: TGTGCCAGCAGCGTACAGTTGAACACTGAAGCTTTCTTT. This gives the protein CASSVQLNTEAFF.

This chain links TRBV21-1 with TRBJ2-1; the D segment call TRBD2 is taken from the table without a DNA check. TRBV21-1 is recorded as a pseudogene. The CDR3 spans 16 residues. In nucleotides, the CDR3 is TGTGCCAGCAGCAAAAAATTACTAGCGGGAGGGGATGAGCAGTTCTTC. Translated, it gives CASSKKLLAGGDEQFF.

This clone has only one observation. The chain combines TRBV18 with TRBJ2-7; 9 bases fit TRBD1. Germline CDR1 reads KGHSH; CDR2 reads LQKENI. V lost 8 bases to trimming and J lost 3 bases; unmatched junction nucleotides: 5. The CDR3 covers 13 residues. The CDR3 here is CASRPGQGYEQYF. In DNA, the CDR3 is TGTGCCAGCCGGCCGGGACAGGGCTACGAGCAGTACTTC.

The chain couples TRBV9 to TRBJ2-7; 9 bases fit TRBD2. V gave up 0 bases and J gave up 7 bases; unmatched junction bases: 11. Germline assignment: CDR1 SGDLS and CDR2 YYNGEE. This CDR3 spans 16 amino acids. The CDR3 protein is CASSVEGGGAFLEQYF. The CDR3 nucleotides are TGTGCCAGCAGCGTAGAGGGCGGGGGGGCTTTCTTAGAGCAGTACTTC.

This chain joins TRBV14 and TRBJ2-6; 9 bases align to TRBD2. J was trimmed by 3 bases and V by 1 base; bases with no gene match: 7. CDR1 is SGHDN and CDR2 is FVKESK in the germline V gene. The CDR3 consists of 18 residues. CDR3 sequence reads: CASSQVGGGAFGANVLTF. CDR3 sequence (DNA): TGTGCCAGCAGCCAAGTGGGCGGGGGGGCGTTTGGGGCCAACGTCCTGACTTTC. Combining the CDR3 with reference TRBV14 and TRBJ2-6 gives the whole variable domain EAGVTQFPSHSVIEKGQTVTLRCDPISGHDNLYWYRRVMGKEIKFLLHFVKESKQDESGMPNNRFLAERTGGTYSTLKVQPAELEDSGVYFCASSQVGGGAFGANVLTFGAGSRLTVL.

V is TRBV30 and J is TRBJ1-5; 7 nucleotides match TRBD1. The CDR3 has 15 amino acids. Germline CDR1 reads GTSNPN; CDR2 reads SVGIG (reference sequence). V was clipped by 4 bases and J by 3 bases; unmatched bases: 9. In DNA, the CDR3 is TGTGCCTGGAACGCAGGGGGGAGAGTCAATCAGCCCCAGCATTTT. Translating gives CAWNAGGRVNQPQHF.

The rearrangement links TRBV5-1 to TRBJ1-3, with TRBD1 matching over 7 bases. CDR3 length: 16 residues. Per the germline V gene, CDR1 is SGHRS and CDR2 is YFSETQ. With 4 bases clipped from V and 7 bases from J, the junction kept 14 bases outside the gene matches. The CDR3 sequence is CASSPSPQGGMNTIYF. CDR3 in DNA: TGCGCCAGCAGCCCGTCCCCTCAGGGGGGAATGAACACCATATATTTT.

The chain uses TRBV5-1 and TRBJ2-7; TRBD2 is a possible D gene (6 bases). CDR3 length: 15 amino acids. Germline V gene sequence: CDR1 SGHRS, CDR2 YFSETQ. Trimming took 4 bases from V and 0 from J, leaving 14 bases between them. The CDR3 nucleotides read TGCGCCAGCAGCAAGTACGCGGGACCCTCCTACGAGCAGTACTTC. Translation: CASSKYAGPSYEQYF.

This rearrangement joins TRBV4-3 to TRBJ2-2, with D possibly matching TRBD1 (7 bases). Trimming took 4 bases from V and 6 from J, leaving 18 bases between them. CDR3 size: 16 residues. The germline CDR1 and CDR2 sequences are LGHNA and YSLEER. This chain's CDR3 is CASSRGETGSSGELFF. For the CDR3, the DNA is TGCGCCAGCAGCCGGGGGGAGACAGGGTCGTCCGGGGAGCTGTTTTTT.

The J gene is TRBJ2-5, the V gene TRBV6-5, with 7 bases aligning to TRBD2. With 7 bases clipped from V and 4 bases from J, the junction kept 3 bases outside the gene matches. Germline loops: CDR1 MNHEY, CDR2 SVGAGI. The CDR3 extends over 12 amino acids. The CDR3 loop is CASMGGLETQYF. In DNA, the CDR3 is TGTGCCAGCATGGGGGGGTTAGAGACCCAGTACTTC.

This clone showed up just once. The chain recombines TRBV30 with TRBJ2-1; D remains unclear. In germline, CDR1 is GTSNPN, CDR2 SVGIG (reference sequence). The CDR3 covers 13 residues. Between the trimmed V and J ends, which lost 6 bases and 0 bases, there was a span of 9 bases. The CDR3 protein is CACHRDSYNEQFF. Here the CDR3 DNA reads TGTGCCTGTCACAGAGACTCCTACAATGAGCAGTTCTTC.

The chain recombines TRBV11-3 with TRBJ2-7; D is unresolved. The CDR3 has 15 residues. Deletions cut 1 base from V and 2 bases from J, with 12 bases between. Germline CDR1 SGHNT, CDR2 YENEEA. CDR3 loop: CASSLGLGRTYEQYF. DNA of the CDR3: TGTGCCAGCAGCTTAGGTTTGGGCCGAACCTACGAGCAGTACTTC.

This chain joins TRBV30 and TRBJ2-1, with D possibly being TRBD1 (5 bases). The germline V gene has CDR1 GTSNPN and CDR2 SVGIG (reference sequence). The CDR3 sequence is 13 residues long. V was shortened by 4 bases and J by 8 bases, with 15 bases between the two germline ends. In DNA form, the CDR3 reads TGTGCCTGGACCTCAAGGGGCGACTATGAGCAGTTCTTC. The encoded protein is CAWTSRGDYEQFF.

This chain joins TRBV5-1 and TRBJ2-4, with D hard to call. CDR1 and CDR2 (germline): SGHRS, YFSETQ. CDR3 length equals 18 residues. Trimming cost V 9 bases and J 0 bases, with 25 bases left between them. Here the CDR3 DNA reads TGCGCCATTACCGTAGAGGATTTCGACCTTATAGCCAAAAACATTCAGTACTTC. This encodes CAITVEDFDLIAKNIQYF.

The J gene is TRBJ2-7, the V gene TRBV4-3; 9 nucleotides align to TRBD2. The CDR3 runs to 14 residues. CDR1 and CDR2 (germline): LGHNA, YSLEER. The V gene end was trimmed by 1 base and the J gene end by 4 bases; junction bases not matched to a gene: 2. CDR3 DNA sequence: TGCGCCAGCAGCCAAGGGACTAGCGAATACGAGCAGTACTTC. Its protein product is CASSQGTSEYEQYF.

This clone was recorded once. The chain recombines TRBV5-1 with TRBJ1-6, with TRBD1 as a possible D gene (6 bases). This CDR3 has 16 residues. The germline CDR1 and CDR2 sequences are SGHRS and YFSETQ. Trimming shortened V by 5 bases and J by 0 bases, and 12 bases separated the two germline ends. The CDR3 bases are TGCGCCAGCAGAATCAGGGGTAGCTCCTATAATTCACCCCTCCACTTT. It translates to CASRIRGSSYNSPLHF.

The rearrangement links TRBV6-6 to TRBJ2-2; tentatively, D is TRBD2 (5 bases). Germline V gene lookup returns CDR1 MNHNY and CDR2 SVGAGI (reference sequence). This CDR3 region has 11 residues. Trimming shortened V by 10 bases and J by 7 bases, and 10 bases separated the two germline ends. The CDR3 loop reads CAISAGGELFF. As DNA, the CDR3 is TGTGCCATCTCGGCGGGCGGGGAGCTGTTTTTT.

The rearrangement joins TRBV30 to TRBJ2-1; 9 bases are a match to TRBD2. V trimming: 3 bases; J trimming: 11 bases; junction bases outside the gene matches: 8. Germline CDR1 is GTSNPN and CDR2 is SVGIG (reference sequence). The CDR3 covers 13 residues. CDR3 protein: CAWRGTSRPKQFF. The CDR3 DNA sequence: TGTGCCTGGAGGGGGACTAGCAGACCCAAGCAGTTCTTC.